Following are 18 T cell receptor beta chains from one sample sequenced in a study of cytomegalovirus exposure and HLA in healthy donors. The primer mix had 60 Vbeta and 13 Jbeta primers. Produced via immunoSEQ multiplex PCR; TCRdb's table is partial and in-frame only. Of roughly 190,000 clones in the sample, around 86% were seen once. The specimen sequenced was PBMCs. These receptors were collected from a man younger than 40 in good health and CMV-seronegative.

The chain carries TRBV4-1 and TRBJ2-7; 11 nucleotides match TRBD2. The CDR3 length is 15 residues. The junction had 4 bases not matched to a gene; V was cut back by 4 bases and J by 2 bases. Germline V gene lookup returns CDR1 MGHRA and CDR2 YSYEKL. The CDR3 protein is CASSPRLAGPYEQYF. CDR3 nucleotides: TGCGCCAGCAGCCCGCGACTAGCGGGACCCTACGAGCAGTACTTC.

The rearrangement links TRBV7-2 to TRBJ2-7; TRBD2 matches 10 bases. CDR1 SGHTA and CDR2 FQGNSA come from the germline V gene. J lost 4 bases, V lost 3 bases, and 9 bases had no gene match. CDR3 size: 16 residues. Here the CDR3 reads CASSFGASGSVYEQYF. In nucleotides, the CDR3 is TGTGCCAGCAGCTTTGGGGCTAGCGGGAGTGTGTACGAGCAGTACTTC.

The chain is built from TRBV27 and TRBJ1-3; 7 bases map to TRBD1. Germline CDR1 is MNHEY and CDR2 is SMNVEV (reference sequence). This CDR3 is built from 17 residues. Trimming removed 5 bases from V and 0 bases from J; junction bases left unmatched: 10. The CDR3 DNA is TGTGCCAGCAGTCCGGTGCCAGGGGGGATCTCTGGAAACACCATATATTTT. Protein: CASSPVPGGISGNTIYF.

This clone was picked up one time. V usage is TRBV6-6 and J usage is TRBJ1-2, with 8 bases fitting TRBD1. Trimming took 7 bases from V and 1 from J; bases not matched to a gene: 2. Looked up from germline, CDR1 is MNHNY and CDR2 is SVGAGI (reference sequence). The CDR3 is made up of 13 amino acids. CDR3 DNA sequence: TGTGCCAGCACAGGGGGCTTTAACTATGGCTACACCTTC. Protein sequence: CASTGGFNYGYTF.

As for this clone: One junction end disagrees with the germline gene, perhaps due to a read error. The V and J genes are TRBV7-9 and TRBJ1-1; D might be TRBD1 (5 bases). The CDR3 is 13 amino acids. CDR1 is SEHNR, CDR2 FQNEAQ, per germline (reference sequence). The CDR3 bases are TGTTCCAGCAACCATGGGGCCAACACTGAAGCTTTCTTT. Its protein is CSSNHGANTEAFF.

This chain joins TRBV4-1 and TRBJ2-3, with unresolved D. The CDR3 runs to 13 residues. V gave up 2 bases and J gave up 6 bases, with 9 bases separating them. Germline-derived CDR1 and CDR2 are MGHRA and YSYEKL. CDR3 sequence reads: CASSQNAADTQYF. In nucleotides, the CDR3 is TGCGCCAGCAGCCAAAATGCGGCTGATACGCAGTATTTT.

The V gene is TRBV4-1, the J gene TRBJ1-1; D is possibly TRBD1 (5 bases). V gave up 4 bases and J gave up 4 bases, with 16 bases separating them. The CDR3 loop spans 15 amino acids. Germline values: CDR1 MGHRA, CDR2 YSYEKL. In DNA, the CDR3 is TGCGCCAGCAGCCCGGTTTGGGGGGGGAGCACTGAAGCTTTCTTT. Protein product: CASSPVWGGSTEAFF.

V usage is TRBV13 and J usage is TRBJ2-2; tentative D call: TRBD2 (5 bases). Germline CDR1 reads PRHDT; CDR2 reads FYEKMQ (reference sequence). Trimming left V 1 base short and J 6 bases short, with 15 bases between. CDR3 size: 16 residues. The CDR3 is CASSLAPSRFPGELFF. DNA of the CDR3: TGTGCCAGCAGCTTAGCTCCTAGCAGGTTCCCCGGGGAGCTGTTTTTT.

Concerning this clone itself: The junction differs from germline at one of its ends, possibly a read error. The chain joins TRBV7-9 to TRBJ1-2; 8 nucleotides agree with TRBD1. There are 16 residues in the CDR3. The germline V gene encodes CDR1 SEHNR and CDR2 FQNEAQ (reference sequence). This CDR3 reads CSSSLAGQGPRGGYTF. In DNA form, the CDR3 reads TGTTCCAGCAGCCTTGCCGGACAGGGCCCAAGGGGTGGCTACACCTTC. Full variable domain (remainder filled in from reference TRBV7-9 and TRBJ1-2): DTGVSQNPRHKITKRGQNVTFRCDPISEHNRLYWYRQTLGQGPEFLTYFQNEAQLEKSRLLSDRFSAERPKGSFSTLEIQRTEQGDSAMYLCSSSLAGQGPRGGYTFGSGTRLTVV.

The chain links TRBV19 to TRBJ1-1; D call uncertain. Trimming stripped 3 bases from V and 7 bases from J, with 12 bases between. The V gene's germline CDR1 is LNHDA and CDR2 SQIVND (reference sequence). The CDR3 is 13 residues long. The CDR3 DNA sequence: TGTGCCAGTAGTATTAAGATATTCGGTGAAGCTTTCTTT. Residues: CASSIKIFGEAFF.

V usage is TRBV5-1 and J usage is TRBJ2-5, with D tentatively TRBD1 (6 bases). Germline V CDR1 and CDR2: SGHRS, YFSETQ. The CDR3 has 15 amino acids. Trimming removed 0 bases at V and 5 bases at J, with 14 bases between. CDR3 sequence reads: CASSLEDSSGETQYF. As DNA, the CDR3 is TGCGCCAGCAGCTTGGAGGACAGTTCGGGGGAGACCCAGTACTTC.

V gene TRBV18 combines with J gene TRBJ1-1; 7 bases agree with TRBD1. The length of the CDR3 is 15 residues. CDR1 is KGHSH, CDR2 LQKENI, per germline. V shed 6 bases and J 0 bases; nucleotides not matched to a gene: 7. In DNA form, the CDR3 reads TGTGCCAGCTCCCCGAGGACAGGCCTGAACACTGAAGCTTTCTTT. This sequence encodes CASSPRTGLNTEAFF.

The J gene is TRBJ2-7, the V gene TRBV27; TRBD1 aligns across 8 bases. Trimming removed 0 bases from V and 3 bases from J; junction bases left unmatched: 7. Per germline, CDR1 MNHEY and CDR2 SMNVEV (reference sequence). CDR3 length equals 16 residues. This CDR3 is CASSLSPRTGHYEQYF. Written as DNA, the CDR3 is TGTGCCAGCAGTTTATCCCCTCGGACAGGGCACTACGAGCAGTACTTC.

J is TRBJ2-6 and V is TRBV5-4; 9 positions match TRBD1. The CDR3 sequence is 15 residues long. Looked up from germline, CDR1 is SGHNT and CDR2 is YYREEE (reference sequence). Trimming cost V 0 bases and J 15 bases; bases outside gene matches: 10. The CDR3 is CASSLELQGADGLTF. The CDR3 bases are TGTGCCAGCAGCTTGGAGCTACAGGGGGCAGACGGCCTGACTTTC.

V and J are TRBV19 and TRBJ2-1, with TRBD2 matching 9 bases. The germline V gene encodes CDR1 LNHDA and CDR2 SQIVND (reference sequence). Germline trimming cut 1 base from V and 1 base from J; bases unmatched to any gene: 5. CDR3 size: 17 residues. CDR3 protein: CASSIVETSGSYNEQFF. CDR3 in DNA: TGTGCCAGTAGTATAGTTGAGACTAGCGGATCCTACAATGAGCAGTTCTTC.

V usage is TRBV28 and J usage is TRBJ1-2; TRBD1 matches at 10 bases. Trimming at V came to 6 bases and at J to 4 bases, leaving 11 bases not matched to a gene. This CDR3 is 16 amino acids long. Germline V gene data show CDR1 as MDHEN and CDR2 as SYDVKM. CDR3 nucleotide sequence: TGTGCCAGCAGGGGACAGGGGAACCCACACGCCTATGGCTACACCTTC. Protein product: CASRGQGNPHAYGYTF.

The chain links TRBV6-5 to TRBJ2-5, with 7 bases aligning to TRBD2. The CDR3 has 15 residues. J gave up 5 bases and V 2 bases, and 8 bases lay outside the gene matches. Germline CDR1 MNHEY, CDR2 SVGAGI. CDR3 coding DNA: TGTGCCAGCAGTTACGGTGGGGGAGGGAGGGAGACCCAGTACTTC. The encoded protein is CASSYGGGGRETQYF.

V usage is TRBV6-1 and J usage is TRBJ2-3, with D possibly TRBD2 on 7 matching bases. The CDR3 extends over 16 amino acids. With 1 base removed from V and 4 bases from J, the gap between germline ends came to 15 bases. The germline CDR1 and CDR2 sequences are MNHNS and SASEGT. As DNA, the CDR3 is TGTGCCAGCAGTGAAGTGGGGGGGGGCCGAGCAGATACGCAGTATTTT. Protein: CASSEVGGGRADTQYF.